This T cell receptor beta chain was profiled in a study of T cell responses to AZD1222 COVID-19 vaccine. Across the study: Timing groups of about 4 and about 12 weeks for second doses were pooled.

Regarding the study as a whole: Once two AZD1222 doses were given, Spike-specific TCR breadth and depth went up. Possibly, clonal diversity was underestimated; donors were largely white British and included more females. As reported, nearly half of all spike-specific TCRs target variant regions that are unmutated.

Clones were sequenced by immunoSEQ multiplex PCR, and TCRdb holds only the in-frame ones, with some missing. The sample has under 200,000 clones, 94% seen once. A note on this clone: The antigen is not known.

Germline CDR1 is SGHAT and CDR2 is FQNNGV. This CDR3 spans 14 amino acids. After removal of 5 bases from V and 5 bases from J, the junction contained 6 bases not matched to a gene. The sample here was peripheral blood, taken on day 0 of AZD1222 vaccination. The chain has TRBV11-2 and TRBJ1-5; 7 bases agree with TRBD1. The sequence came from an adult in good health. In DNA form, the CDR3 reads TGTGCCAGCAGCGCCGGGACAGAATATCAGCCCCAGCATTTT. The encoded protein is CASSAGTEYQPQHF.